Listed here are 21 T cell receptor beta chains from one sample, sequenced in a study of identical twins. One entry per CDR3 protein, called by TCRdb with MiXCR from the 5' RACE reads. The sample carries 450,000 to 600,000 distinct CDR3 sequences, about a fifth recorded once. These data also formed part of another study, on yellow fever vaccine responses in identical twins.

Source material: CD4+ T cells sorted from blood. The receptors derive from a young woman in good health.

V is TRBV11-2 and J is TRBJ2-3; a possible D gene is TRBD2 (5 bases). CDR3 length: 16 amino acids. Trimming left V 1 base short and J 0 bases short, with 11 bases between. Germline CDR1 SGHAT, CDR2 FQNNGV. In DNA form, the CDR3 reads TGTGCCAGCAGCTTAGGAGGGTACACTAGCACAGATACGCAGTATTTT. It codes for CASSLGGYTSTDTQYF.

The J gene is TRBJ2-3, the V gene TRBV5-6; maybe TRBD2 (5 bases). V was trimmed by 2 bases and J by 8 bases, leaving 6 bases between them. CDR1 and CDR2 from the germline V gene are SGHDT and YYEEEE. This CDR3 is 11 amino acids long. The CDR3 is CASSFEGTQYF. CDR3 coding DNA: TGTGCCAGCAGCTTCGAGGGTACGCAGTATTTT.

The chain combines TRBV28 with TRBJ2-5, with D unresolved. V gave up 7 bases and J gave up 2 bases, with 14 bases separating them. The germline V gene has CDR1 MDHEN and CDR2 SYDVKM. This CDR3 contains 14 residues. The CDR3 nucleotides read TGTGCCAGCACCTCCGGTAGGAGACAAGAGACCCAGTACTTC. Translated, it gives CASTSGRRQETQYF.

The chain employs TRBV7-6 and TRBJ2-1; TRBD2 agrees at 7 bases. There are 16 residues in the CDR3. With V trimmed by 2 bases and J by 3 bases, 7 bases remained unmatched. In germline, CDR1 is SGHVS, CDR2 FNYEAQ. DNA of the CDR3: TGTGCCAGCAGCTTACGTAACGGGGGGTTCTACAATGAGCAGTTCTTC. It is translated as CASSLRNGGFYNEQFF.

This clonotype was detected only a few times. In nucleotides, the CDR3 is TGTGCCAGCAGTGAAGAGGCAGGGGTGGACTATGGCTACACCTTC. The encoded protein is CASSEEAGVDYGYTF. The V and J genes are TRBV2 and TRBJ1-2; D might be TRBD1 (6 bases). Trimming cost V 1 base and J 3 bases, with 12 bases left between them. The CDR3 loop spans 15 amino acids. CDR1 is SNHLY, CDR2 FYNNEI, per germline.

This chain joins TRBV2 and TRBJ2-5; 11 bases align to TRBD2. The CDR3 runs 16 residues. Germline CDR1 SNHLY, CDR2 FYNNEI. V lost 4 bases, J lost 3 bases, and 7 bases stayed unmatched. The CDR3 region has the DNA TGTGCCAGCAGTGTCGTCACTAGCGGGAGTAAAGAGACCCAGTACTTC. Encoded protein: CASSVVTSGSKETQYF.

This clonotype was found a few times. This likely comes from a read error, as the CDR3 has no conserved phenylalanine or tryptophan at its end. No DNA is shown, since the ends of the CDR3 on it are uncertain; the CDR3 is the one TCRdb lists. Here the CDR3 reads CASSLAEVNSPI. The chain carries TRBV5-5 and TRBJ2-7. Germline values: CDR1 SGHKS, CDR2 YYEKEE (reference sequence). The CDR3 contains 12 residues when both ends are counted.

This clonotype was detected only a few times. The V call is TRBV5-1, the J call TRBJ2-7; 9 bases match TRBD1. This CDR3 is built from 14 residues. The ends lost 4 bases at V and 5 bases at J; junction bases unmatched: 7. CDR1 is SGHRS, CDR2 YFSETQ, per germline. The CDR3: CASSPGTGFDEQYF. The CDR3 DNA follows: TGCGCCAGCAGCCCCGGGACAGGGTTCGACGAGCAGTACTTC. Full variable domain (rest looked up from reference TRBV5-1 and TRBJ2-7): KAGVTQTPRYLIKTRGQQVTLSCSPISGHRSVSWYQQTPGQGLQFLFEYFSETQRNKGNFPGRFSGRQFSNSRSEMNVSTLELGDSALYLCASSPGTGFDEQYFGPGTRLTVT.

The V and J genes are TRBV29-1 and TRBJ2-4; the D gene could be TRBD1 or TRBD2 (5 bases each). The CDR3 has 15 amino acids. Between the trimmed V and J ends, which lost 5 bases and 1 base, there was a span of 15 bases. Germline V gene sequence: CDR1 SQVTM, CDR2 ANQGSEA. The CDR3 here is CSVPGRGVAKNIQYF. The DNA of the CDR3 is TGCAGCGTTCCAGGGAGAGGGGTGGCCAAAAACATTCAGTACTTC. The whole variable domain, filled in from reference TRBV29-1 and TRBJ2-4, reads SAVISQKPSRDICQRGTSLTIQCQVDSQVTMMFWYRQQPGQSLTLIATANQGSEATYESGFVIDKFPISRPNLTFSTLTVSNMSPEDSSIYLCSVPGRGVAKNIQYFGAGTRLSVL.

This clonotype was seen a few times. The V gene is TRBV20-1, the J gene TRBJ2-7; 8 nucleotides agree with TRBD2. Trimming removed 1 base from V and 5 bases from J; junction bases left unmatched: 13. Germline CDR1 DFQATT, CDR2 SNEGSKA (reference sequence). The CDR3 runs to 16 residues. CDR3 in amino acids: CSARGGGGLAGNEQYF. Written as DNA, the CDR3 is TGCAGTGCTAGAGGGGGAGGAGGGCTAGCGGGTAACGAGCAGTACTTC.

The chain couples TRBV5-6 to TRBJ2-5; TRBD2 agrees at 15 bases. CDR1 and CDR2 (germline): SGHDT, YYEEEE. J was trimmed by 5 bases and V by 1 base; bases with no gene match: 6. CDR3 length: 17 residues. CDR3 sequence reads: CASSLWTSGRASETQYF. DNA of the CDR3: TGTGCCAGCAGCTTGTGGACTAGCGGGAGGGCCAGCGAGACCCAGTACTTC.

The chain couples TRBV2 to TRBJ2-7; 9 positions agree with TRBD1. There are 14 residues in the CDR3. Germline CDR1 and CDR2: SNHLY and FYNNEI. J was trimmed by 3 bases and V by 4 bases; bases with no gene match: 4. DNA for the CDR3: TGTGCCAGCAGTGCCGGACAGGGGTTCTACGAGCAGTACTTC. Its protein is CASSAGQGFYEQYF.

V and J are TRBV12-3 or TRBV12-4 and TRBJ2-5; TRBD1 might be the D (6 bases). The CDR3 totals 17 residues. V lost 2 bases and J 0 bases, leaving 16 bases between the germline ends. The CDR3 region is CASSLLPARGYQETQYF. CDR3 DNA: TGTGCCAGCAGTTTACTCCCGGCTAGGGGGTACCAAGAGACCCAGTACTTC.

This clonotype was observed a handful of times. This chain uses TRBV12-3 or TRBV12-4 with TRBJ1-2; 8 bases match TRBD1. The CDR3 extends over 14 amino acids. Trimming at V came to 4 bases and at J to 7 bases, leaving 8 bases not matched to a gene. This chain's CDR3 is CASSSRTGSFGYTF. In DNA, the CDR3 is TGTGCCAGCAGTTCTAGGACAGGGAGTTTTGGCTACACCTTC.

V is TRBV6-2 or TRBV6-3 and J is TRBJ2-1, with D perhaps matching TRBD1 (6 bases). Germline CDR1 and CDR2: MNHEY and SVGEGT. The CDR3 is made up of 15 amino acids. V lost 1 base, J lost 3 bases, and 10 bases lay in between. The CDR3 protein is CASSYWQGNYNEQFF. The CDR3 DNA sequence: TGTGCCAGCAGTTACTGGCAGGGGAACTACAATGAGCAGTTCTTC.

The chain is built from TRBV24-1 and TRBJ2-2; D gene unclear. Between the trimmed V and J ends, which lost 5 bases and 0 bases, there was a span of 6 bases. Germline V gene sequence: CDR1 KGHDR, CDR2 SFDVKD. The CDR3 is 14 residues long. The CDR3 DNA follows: TGTGCCACCAGTGTCGATGCGAACACCGGGGAGCTGTTTTTT. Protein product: CATSVDANTGELFF.

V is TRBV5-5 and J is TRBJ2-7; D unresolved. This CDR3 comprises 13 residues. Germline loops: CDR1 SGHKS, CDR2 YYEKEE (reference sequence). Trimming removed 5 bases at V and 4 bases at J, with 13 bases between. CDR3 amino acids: CASSNGLPYEQYF. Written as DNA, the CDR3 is TGTGCCAGCAGTAATGGGCTCCCTTACGAGCAGTACTTC.

The CDR3 protein is CAISESMGTNYGYTF. CDR3 nucleotide sequence: TGTGCCATCAGTGAGTCGATGGGCACAAACTATGGCTACACCTTC. The chain carries TRBV10-3 and TRBJ1-2, with D unclear. Germline CDR1 and CDR2: ENHRY and SYGVKD. Trimming pared 0 bases from V and 2 bases from J, leaving 10 bases between. The CDR3 is made up of 15 amino acids.

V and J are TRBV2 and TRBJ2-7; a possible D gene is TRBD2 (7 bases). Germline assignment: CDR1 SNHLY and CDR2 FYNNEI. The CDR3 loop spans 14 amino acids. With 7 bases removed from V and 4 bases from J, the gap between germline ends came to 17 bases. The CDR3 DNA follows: TGTGCCAGCACCCCCGAAGGGGGGGGTTACGAGCAGTACGTC. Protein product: CASTPEGGGYEQYV.

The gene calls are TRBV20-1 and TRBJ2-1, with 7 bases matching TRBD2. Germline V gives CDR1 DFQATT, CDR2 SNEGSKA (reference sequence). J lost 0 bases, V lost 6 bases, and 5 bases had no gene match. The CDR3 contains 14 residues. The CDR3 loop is CSAAGLSSYNEQFF. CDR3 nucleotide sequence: TGCAGTGCAGCGGGACTTAGCTCCTACAATGAGCAGTTCTTC.

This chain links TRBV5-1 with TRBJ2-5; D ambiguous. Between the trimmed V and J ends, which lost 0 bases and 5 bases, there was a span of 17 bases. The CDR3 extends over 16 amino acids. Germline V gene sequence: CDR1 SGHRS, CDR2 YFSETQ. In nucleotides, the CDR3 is TGCGCCAGCAGCTTGGTGTCAGGTCGGGTAGCCGAGACCCAGTACTTC. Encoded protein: CASSLVSGRVAETQYF.